A single sample is the source of the 6 T cell receptor beta chains below, sequenced in a study of blood T cell repertoires in COVID-19. The table came from immunoSEQ multiplex PCR; TCRdb's copy has only in-frame clones and leaves some out. The data contain under 500,000 clones, nearly 90% of them singletons. Input material: PBMCs or T cells enriched from blood (not recorded which). These receptors originate from a woman in her late teens or twenties with acute COVID-19.

This chain connects TRBV5-1 to TRBJ2-3; TRBD2 matches 9 bases. Germline V lookup: CDR1 SGHRS, CDR2 YFSETQ. V lost 0 bases to trimming and J lost 2 bases; unmatched junction nucleotides: 1. The CDR3 length is 15 residues. Here the CDR3 DNA reads TGCGCCAGCAGCTTGGGGACTAGCGTCACAGATACGCAGTATTTT. Its protein is CASSLGTSVTDTQYF.

The chain carries TRBV7-2 and TRBJ2-1; the D gene is possibly TRBD2 (6 bases). Germline CDR1 SGHTA, CDR2 FQGNSA. The CDR3 covers 17 residues. Trimming removed 9 bases from V and 0 bases from J, with 21 bases in between. The CDR3 protein is CASSPTIVSGSYNEQFF. The CDR3 bases are TGTGCCAGTTCACCGACAATAGTTAGCGGCTCCTACAATGAGCAGTTCTTC.

J is TRBJ2-7 and V is TRBV28, with 9 positions matching TRBD1. The CDR3 loop spans 16 amino acids. The V gene end was trimmed by 2 bases and the J gene end by 1 base; junction bases not matched to a gene: 6. Germline lookup yields CDR1 MDHEN and CDR2 SYDVKM. The CDR3 here is CASSLRSGTGSYEQYF. In DNA, the CDR3 is TGTGCCAGCAGTTTAAGGTCGGGGACAGGGTCCTACGAGCAGTACTTC.

The table lists this clone with a count of one. The genes are TRBV19 and TRBJ2-7; tentative D call: TRBD1 (5 bases). CDR3 size: 15 residues. Germline V gene lookup returns CDR1 LNHDA and CDR2 SQIVND (reference sequence). V was trimmed by 5 bases and J by 5 bases, leaving 19 bases between them. This CDR3 reads CASSLSGLWVDEQYF. The CDR3 DNA reads TGTGCCAGTAGTCTCTCAGGGTTATGGGTCGACGAGCAGTACTTC.

V gene TRBV11-2 combines with J gene TRBJ1-6; D not resolved. V was shortened by 5 bases and J by 10 bases, with 12 bases between the two germline ends. The CDR3 spans 13 residues. Germline assignment: CDR1 SGHAT and CDR2 FQNNGV. CDR3 bases: TGTGCCAGCAGCCCAACTTCTATCTCACCCCTCCACTTT. Protein: CASSPTSISPLHF.

The chain is built from TRBV6-5 and TRBJ2-3; D is unresolved. CDR1 is MNHEY, CDR2 SVGAGI, per germline. Trimming cost V 6 bases and J 3 bases, with 10 bases left between them. The CDR3 is 13 amino acids. Here the CDR3 DNA reads TGTGCCAGCAGCAACTTTCCGACAGATACGCAGTATTTT. This translates into CASSNFPTDTQYF.